The clone carrying this T cell receptor (beta chain) appeared a few times. Its antigen is currently unknown. The entry originates in a study of cytomegalovirus exposure and HLA in healthy donors. Study in general: Genotyping showed around 81% of 398 donors falling in the Caucasian-associated ancestry cluster. Study-level points and caveats: Near-uniform donor sequencing depth was presumed by presence/absence analyses. What a later analysis showed was that several of the most significant clusters appeared linked to common viral pathogens.

A multiplex PCR was run with 60 Vbeta primers and 13 Jbeta primers. Produced via immunoSEQ multiplex PCR; TCRdb's table is partial and in-frame only. The profile shows a few hundred thousand clones, about 80% of them singletons. Source material: PBMCs. This TCR derives from a girl aged 2 to 10 in good health and CMV-seronegative.

The CDR3, as DNA: TGTGCCAGCAGCTTGGGCAGGGTGGACCAGCCCCAGCATTTT. This sequence encodes CASSLGRVDQPQHF. The J gene is TRBJ1-5, the V gene TRBV5-5; perhaps TRBD1 as D (5 bases). Germline V CDR1 and CDR2: SGHKS, YYEKEE (reference sequence). This CDR3 spans 14 amino acids. The V end lost 0 bases, the J end lost 7 bases, and 11 bases lay between the germline ends.